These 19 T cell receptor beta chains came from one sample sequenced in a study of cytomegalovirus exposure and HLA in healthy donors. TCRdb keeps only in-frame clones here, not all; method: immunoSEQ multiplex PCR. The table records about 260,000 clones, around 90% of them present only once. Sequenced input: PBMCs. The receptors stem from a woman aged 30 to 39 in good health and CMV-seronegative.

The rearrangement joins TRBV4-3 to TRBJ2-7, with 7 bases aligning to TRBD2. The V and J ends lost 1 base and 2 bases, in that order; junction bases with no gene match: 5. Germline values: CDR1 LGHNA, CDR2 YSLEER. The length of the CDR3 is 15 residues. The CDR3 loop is CASSQAASGTYEQYF. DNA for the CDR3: TGCGCCAGCAGCCAAGCGGCTAGCGGCACCTACGAGCAGTACTTC.

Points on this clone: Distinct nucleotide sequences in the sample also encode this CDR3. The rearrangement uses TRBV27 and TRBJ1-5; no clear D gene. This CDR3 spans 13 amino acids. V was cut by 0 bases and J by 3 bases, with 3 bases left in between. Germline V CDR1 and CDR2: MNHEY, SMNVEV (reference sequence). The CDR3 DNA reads TGTGCCAGCAGTTTATCCCCCAATCAGCCCCAGCATTTT. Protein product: CASSLSPNQPQHF.

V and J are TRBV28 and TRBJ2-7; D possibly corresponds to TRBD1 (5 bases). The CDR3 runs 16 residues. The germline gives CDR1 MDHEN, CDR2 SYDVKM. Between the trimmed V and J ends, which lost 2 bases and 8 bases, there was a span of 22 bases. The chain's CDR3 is CASSLQGESLTSKQYF. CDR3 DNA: TGTGCCAGCAGTTTACAGGGTGAATCTCTTACGAGCAAGCAGTACTTC.

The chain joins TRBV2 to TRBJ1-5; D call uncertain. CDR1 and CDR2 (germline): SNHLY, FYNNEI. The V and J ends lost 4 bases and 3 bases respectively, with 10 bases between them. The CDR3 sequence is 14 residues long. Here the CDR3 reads CASSARRANQPQHF. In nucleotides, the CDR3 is TGTGCCAGCAGTGCCCGGAGGGCCAATCAGCCCCAGCATTTT. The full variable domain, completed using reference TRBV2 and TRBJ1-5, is EPEVTQTPSHQVTQMGQEVILRCVPISNHLYFYWYRQILGQKVEFLVSFYNNEISEKSEIFDDQFSVERPDGSNFTLKIRSTKLEDSAMYFCASSARRANQPQHFGDGTRLSIL.

In DNA form, the CDR3 reads TGCGCCAGCAGCCAAGCCGCGGGAGGGCCCGGATACAATGAGCAGTTCTTC. Translated: CASSQAAGGPGYNEQFF. The V call is TRBV4-1, the J call TRBJ2-1, with TRBD2 identical over 9 bases. The CDR3 has 17 residues. V lost 1 base to trimming and J lost 4 bases; unmatched junction nucleotides: 8. The germline V gene encodes CDR1 MGHRA and CDR2 YSYEKL.

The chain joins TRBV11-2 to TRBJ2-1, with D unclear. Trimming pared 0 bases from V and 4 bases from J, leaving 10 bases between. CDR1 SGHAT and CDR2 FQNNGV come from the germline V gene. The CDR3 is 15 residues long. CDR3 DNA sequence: TGTGCCAGCAGCTTAGATAGGCTCTTATACAATGAGCAGTTCTTC. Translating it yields CASSLDRLLYNEQFF.

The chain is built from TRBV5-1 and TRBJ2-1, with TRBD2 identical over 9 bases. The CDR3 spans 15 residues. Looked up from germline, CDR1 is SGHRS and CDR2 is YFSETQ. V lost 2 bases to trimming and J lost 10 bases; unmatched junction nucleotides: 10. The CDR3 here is CASSFGTSRSGEQFF. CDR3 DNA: TGCGCCAGCAGCTTCGGGACTAGCCGATCTGGCGAGCAGTTCTTC. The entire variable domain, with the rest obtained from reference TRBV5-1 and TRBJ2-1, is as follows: KAGVTQTPRYLIKTRGQQVTLSCSPISGHRSVSWYQQTPGQGLQFLFEYFSETQRNKGNFPGRFSGRQFSNSRSEMNVSTLELGDSALYLCASSFGTSRSGEQFFGPGTRLTVL.

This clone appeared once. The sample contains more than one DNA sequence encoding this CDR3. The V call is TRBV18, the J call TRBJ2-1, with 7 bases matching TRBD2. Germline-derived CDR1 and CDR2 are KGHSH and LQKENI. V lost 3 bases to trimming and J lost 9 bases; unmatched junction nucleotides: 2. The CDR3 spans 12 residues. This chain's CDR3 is CASSPAGVEQFF. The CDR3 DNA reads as TGTGCCAGCTCACCTGCGGGGGTTGAGCAGTTCTTC.

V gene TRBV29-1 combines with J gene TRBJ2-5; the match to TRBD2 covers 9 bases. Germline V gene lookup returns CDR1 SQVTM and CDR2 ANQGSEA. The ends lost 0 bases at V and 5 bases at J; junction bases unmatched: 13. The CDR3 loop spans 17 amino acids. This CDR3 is CSVEDRRGAGGDETQYF. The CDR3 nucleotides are TGCAGCGTTGAAGACCGACGCGGGGCGGGAGGGGACGAGACCCAGTACTTC.

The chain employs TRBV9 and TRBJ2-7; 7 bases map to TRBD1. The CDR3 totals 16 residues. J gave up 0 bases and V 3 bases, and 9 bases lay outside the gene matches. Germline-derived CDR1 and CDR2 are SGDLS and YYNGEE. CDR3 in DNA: TGTGCCAGCAGCGCCGGGGACAGCTACCTCTCCTACGAGCAGTACTTC. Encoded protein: CASSAGDSYLSYEQYF.

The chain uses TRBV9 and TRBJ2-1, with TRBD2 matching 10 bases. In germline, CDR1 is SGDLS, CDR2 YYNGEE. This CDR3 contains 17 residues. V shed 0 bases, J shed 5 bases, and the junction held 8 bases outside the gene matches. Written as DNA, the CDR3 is TGTGCCAGCAGCGTAGGAGTGACTAGCGGGTCCGACAATGAGCAGTTCTTC. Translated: CASSVGVTSGSDNEQFF.

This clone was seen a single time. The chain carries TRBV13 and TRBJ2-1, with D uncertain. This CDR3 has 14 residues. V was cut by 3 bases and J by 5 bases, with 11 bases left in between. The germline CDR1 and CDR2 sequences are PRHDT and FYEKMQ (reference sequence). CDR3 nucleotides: TGTGCCAGCAGCTTTGTAGGGATAAACAATGAGCAGTTCTTC. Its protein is CASSFVGINNEQFF.

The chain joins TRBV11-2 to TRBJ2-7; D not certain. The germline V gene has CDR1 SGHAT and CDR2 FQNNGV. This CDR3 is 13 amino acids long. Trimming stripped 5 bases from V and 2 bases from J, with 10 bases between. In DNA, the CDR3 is TGTGCCAGCAGCCAAGGGCCCACCTACGAGCAGTACTTC. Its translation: CASSQGPTYEQYF.

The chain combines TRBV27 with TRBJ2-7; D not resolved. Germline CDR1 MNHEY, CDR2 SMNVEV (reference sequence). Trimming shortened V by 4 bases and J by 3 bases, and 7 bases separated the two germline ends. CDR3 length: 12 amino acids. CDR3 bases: TGTGCCAGCAGTTCCCAAAGCTACGAGCAGTACTTC. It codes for CASSSQSYEQYF.

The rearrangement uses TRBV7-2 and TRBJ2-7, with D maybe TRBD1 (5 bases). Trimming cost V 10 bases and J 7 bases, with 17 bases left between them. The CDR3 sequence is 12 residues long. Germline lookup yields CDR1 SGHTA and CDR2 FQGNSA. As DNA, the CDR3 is TGTGCCACCTCGCGCTCAGGGTTTGAGCAGTACTTC. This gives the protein CATSRSGFEQYF.

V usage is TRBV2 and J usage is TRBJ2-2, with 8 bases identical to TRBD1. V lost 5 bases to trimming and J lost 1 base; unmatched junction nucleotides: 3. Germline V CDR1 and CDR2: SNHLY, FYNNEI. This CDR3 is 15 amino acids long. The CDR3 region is CASSRQGLNTGELFF. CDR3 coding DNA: TGTGCCAGCAGTAGACAGGGGCTGAACACCGGGGAGCTGTTTTTT.

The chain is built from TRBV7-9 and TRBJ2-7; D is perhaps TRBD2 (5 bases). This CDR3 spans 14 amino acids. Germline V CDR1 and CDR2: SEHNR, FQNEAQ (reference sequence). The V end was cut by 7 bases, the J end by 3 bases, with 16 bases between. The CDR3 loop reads CASTDTLSGYEQYF. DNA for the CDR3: TGTGCCAGCACAGACACCCTAAGCGGCTACGAGCAGTACTTC.

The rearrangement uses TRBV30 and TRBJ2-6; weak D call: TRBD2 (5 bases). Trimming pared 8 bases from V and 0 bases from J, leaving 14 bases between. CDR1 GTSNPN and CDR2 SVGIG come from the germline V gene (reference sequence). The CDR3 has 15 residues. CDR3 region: CALIPGISGANVLTF. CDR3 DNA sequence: TGTGCCCTGATACCGGGGATCTCTGGGGCCAACGTCCTGACTTTC.

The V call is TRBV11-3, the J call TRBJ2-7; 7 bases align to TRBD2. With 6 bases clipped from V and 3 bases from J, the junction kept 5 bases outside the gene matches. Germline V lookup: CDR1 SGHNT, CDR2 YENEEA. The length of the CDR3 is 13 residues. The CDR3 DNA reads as TGTGCCAGCAGTCGGGACTACCGCTACGAGCAGTACTTC. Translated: CASSRDYRYEQYF.